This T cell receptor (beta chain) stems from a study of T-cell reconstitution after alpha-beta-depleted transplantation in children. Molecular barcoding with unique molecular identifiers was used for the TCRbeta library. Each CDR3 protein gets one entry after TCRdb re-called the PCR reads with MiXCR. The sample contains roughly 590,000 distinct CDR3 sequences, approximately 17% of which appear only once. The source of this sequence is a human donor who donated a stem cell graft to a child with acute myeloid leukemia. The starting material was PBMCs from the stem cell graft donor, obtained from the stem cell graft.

This chain's CDR3 is CASSLRISYNEQFF. In DNA form, the CDR3 reads TGTGCCAGCAGTTTAAGAATATCCTACAATGAGCAGTTCTTC. The rearrangement joins TRBV12-3 or TRBV12-4 to TRBJ2-1; D remains ambiguous. This CDR3 is 14 amino acids long. V was pared by 2 bases and J by 1 base, with 6 bases between.